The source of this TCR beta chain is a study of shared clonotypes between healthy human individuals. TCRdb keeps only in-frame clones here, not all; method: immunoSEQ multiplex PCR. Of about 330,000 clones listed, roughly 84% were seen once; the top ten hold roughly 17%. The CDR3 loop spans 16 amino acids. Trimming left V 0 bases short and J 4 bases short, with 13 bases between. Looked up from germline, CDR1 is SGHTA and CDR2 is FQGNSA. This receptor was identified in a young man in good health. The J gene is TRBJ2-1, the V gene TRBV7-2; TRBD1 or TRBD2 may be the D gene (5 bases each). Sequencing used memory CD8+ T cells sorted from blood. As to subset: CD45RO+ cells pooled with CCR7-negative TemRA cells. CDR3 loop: CASSLAGALRYNEQFF. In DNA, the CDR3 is TGTGCCAGCAGCTTAGCCGGGGCTCTACGATACAATGAGCAGTTCTTC. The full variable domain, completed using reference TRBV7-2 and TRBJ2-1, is GAGVSQSPSNKVTEKGKDVELRCDPISGHTALYWYRQSLGQGLEFLIYFQGNSAPDKSGLPSDRFSAERTGGSVSTLTIQRTQQEDSAVYLCASSLAGALRYNEQFFGPGTRLTVL.